Listed below are T cell receptor beta chains from one sample, sequenced in a study of patients and donors after allogeneic stem cell transplantation. TCRdb re-derived calls from the RT-PCR reads in MiXCR, one entry per CDR3 protein. The profile shows about 960,000 distinct CDR3 sequences, approximately 18% of them singletons. The material sequenced was blood, either unsorted or a sorted T cell fraction (not recorded which). The receptor source for this set is a human donor who was either an allogeneic HSCT recipient or a stem cell or donor lymphocyte infusion donor (not recorded which). It is not recorded whose cells these are; they may come from a transplant donor. Each CDR3 is given with its conserved first and last residue. The D gene is left open where the match is weak. Clone size is given for some rows only: seen once, a few or many times, or a class if the clone is expanded.

cdr3_nt,cdr3_aa,v_call,clone_size,d_call,j_call
TGCAGTGCTAGAGAGAACAGTCGAGACTATGGCTACACCTTC,CSARENSRDYGYTF,TRBV20-1,many,.,TRBJ1-2
TGTGCCAGCAGCCCGACAGGGAGTCTCGCGCCCGGGGAGCTGTTTTTT,CASSPTGSLAPGELFF,TRBV5-5,few,TRBD1,TRBJ2-2
TGTGCCTGGAGTGAGGGATTGGGCACTGAAGCTTTCTTT,CAWSEGLGTEAFF,TRBV30,.,.,TRBJ1-1
TGCGCCAGCAGTCATAGCGGGTCCTACGAGCAGTACTTC,CASSHSGSYEQYF,TRBV5-1,.,TRBD2,TRBJ2-7
TGTGCCAGCGCCGGTCAAGATCTCCAAGAGACCCAGTACTTC,CASAGQDLQETQYF,TRBV6-1,.,.,TRBJ2-5
TGTGCCAGCAGCGTTGGTCCGGGCTCCACAGATACGCAGTATTTT,CASSVGPGSTDTQYF,TRBV9,few,.,TRBJ2-3
TGTGCCAGCAGCTTAACGGGCAGATCCCCAGATACGCAGTATTTT,CASSLTGRSPDTQYF,TRBV7-6,.,.,TRBJ2-3
TGCAGTGCTAGAAAAGGGACAGCGATCAACGAGCAGTACTTC,CSARKGTAINEQYF,TRBV20-1,few,TRBD1,TRBJ2-7
TGTGCCAGCAGTTTATGGGGGCTTAGCACAGATACGCAGTATTTT,CASSLWGLSTDTQYF,TRBV12-3/TRBV12-4,.,.,TRBJ2-3
TGCAGTGCTAGAGGTCGGGATGAGCAGTTCTTC,CSARGRDEQFF,TRBV20-1,many,.,TRBJ2-1
TGTGCCAGCAGTTACTTTGCCGGGACCAGATTCACTGAAGCTTTCTTT,CASSYFAGTRFTEAFF,TRBV6-5,few,.,TRBJ1-1
TGCAGCACCACTCCTCGAAGAGGAGATACGCAGTATTTT,CSTTPRRGDTQYF,TRBV29-1,few,.,TRBJ2-3
TGTGCCACCAGTGATCCTCGACAGAAACAAGAGACCCAGTACTTC,CATSDPRQKQETQYF,TRBV24-1,.,.,TRBJ2-5
TGTGCCACCAGTGATGGAGGGGCTCTCTACAATGAGCAGTTCTTC,CATSDGGALYNEQFF,TRBV24-1,many,.,TRBJ2-1
TGTGCCAGCAGTGATGGGGGGGATCAGCCCCAGCATTTT,CASSDGGDQPQHF,TRBV2,.,.,TRBJ1-5
TGTGCCAGCACTCGGGACAGGAATTCACCCCTCCACTTT,CASTRDRNSPLHF,TRBV12-3/TRBV12-4,.,TRBD1,TRBJ1-6
TGTGCCAGCAGCTTGGGCAGGGCCTACACCTACGAGCAGTACTTC,CASSLGRAYTYEQYF,TRBV11-2,few,.,TRBJ2-7
TGTGCCAGCAGCTCTTGGACCTCAGATACGCAGTATTTT,CASSSWTSDTQYF,TRBV7-3,few,.,TRBJ2-3
TGTGCCAGCAGAGGAGACAGTTCACCCCTCCACTTT,CASRGDSSPLHF,TRBV2,.,.,TRBJ1-6
TGTGCCAGCAGCTTGGCCGCGACTAGCCAATCATCCTACAATGAGCAGTTCTTC,CASSLAATSQSSYNEQFF,TRBV5-5,.,TRBD2,TRBJ2-1
TGTGCCAGCAGTGAAGGGACCTTATCGGGAGGGAGGTACTACGGAGAGCAGTACTTC,CASSEGTLSGGRYYGEQYF,TRBV6-1,few,TRBD2,TRBJ2-7
TGTGCCAGCAGTGAGGCTACCCAGTACTTC,CASSEATQYF,TRBV2,once,.,TRBJ2-5
TGTGCCAGCAGCTTAGCAAATTTTGCTGAAGCTTTCTTT,CASSLANFAEAFF,TRBV7-2,few,.,TRBJ1-1
TGTGCCAGCAGCCAATGGGGGTACGAGCAGTACTTC,CASSQWGYEQYF,TRBV3-1,many,.,TRBJ2-7
TGTGCCATCGCCCGATTAAGTACTGGAGAGACCCAGTACTTC,CAIARLSTGETQYF,TRBV10-3,few,.,TRBJ2-5
TGTGCCAGCAGCCGCCGGGGGGTTACCTCCTCTGGAAACACCATATATTTT,CASSRRGVTSSGNTIYF,TRBV4-2,few,.,TRBJ1-3
TGTGCCACCAGTGGTGAGTCAGGGACTTCGTACTTC,CATSGESGTSYF,TRBV24-1,few,.,TRBJ2-7
TGTGCCAGCAGTTTACAGGGACAGGGAAGCAATCAGCCCCAGCATTTT,CASSLQGQGSNQPQHF,TRBV12-3/TRBV12-4,.,TRBD1,TRBJ1-5
TGTGCCAGCACCTTGGCGGGGGACGGAAACACCATATATTTT,CASTLAGDGNTIYF,TRBV6-1,.,.,TRBJ1-3
TGTGCCAGCAGTCCCGTGACAGGGGGTCAGCCCCAGCATTTT,CASSPVTGGQPQHF,TRBV6-1,many,TRBD1,TRBJ1-5
TGCGCCAGCAGCCAAGACCACGGGGGGGCACAGACCCAGTACTTC,CASSQDHGGAQTQYF,TRBV4-3,.,TRBD2,TRBJ2-5
TGTGCCAGCAGTGAATATAAGCTAGCGGGTGTGGTTGGGGGTGAGCAGTTCTTC,CASSEYKLAGVVGGEQFF,TRBV25-1,.,TRBD2,TRBJ2-1
TGCGCCAGCAGCCAAGATCAGGAAGACTCCTACGAGCAGTACTTC,CASSQDQEDSYEQYF,TRBV4-1,.,.,TRBJ2-7
TGTGCCAGCCCAACAATCCCAGGGGCCGGGGAGCTGTTTTTT,CASPTIPGAGELFF,TRBV21-1,many,.,TRBJ2-2
TGTGCCAGCAGCCCCAACCTCTATGGCTACACCTTC,CASSPNLYGYTF,TRBV6-5,few,.,TRBJ1-2
TGCGCCAGCAGCGCCCAGGGGCCGTCCTCTGGAAACACCATATATTTT,CASSAQGPSSGNTIYF,TRBV5-1,.,.,TRBJ1-3
TGCAGTGCTAGAGGGTCTAGCGGGGCCTACGAGCAGTACTTC,CSARGSSGAYEQYF,TRBV20-1,.,TRBD2,TRBJ2-7
TGTGCCAGCAGTTTATCGATAATCGGCCTCCAGCGGGGGAAATACAATGAGCAGTTCTTC,CASSLSIIGLQRGKYNEQFF,TRBV27,few,TRBD2,TRBJ2-1
TGTGCCAGCAGTTTCCGGGGCAGGGGGTCCTCTGGAAACACCATATATTTT,CASSFRGRGSSGNTIYF,TRBV12-3/TRBV12-4,.,TRBD1,TRBJ1-3
TGTGCCAGCAGTCCATACCGAGTCATGAACACTGAAGCTTTCTTT,CASSPYRVMNTEAFF,TRBV12-3/TRBV12-4,.,.,TRBJ1-1
TGCAGTGCCCCCTTTGGACTAGCGGGGGGGGGAGAGACCCAGTACTTC,CSAPFGLAGGGETQYF,TRBV20-1,.,TRBD2,TRBJ2-5
TGCAGCGTCGCCCGTCGGACTAATGAAAAACTGTTTTTT,CSVARRTNEKLFF,TRBV29-1,few,.,TRBJ1-4
TGTGCCAGCAGTCCTTGGACAGGGGGTCTCCAGGAGACCCAGTACTTC,CASSPWTGGLQETQYF,TRBV27,.,TRBD1,TRBJ2-5
TGTGCCAGCAGCTCACCGTCGGGGCGAATCTATGGCTACACCTTC,CASSSPSGRIYGYTF,TRBV7-2,few,.,TRBJ1-2
TGCAGTGCCAGCTGGGACAGGGGCGAAAAACTGTTTTTT,CSASWDRGEKLFF,TRBV20-1,few,TRBD1,TRBJ1-4
TGTGCCAGCCAGAGGGTACAGGGAGACGAGCAGTACTTC,CASQRVQGDEQYF,TRBV9,few,.,TRBJ2-7
TGTGCCAGCAGACTACAGGGGGCTTCCTACACCGGGGAGCTGTTTTTT,CASRLQGASYTGELFF,TRBV6-2/TRBV6-3,.,TRBD1,TRBJ2-2
TGCAGTGCTATTGCAGGGGGAATTCATGGCTACACCTTC,CSAIAGGIHGYTF,TRBV20-1,once,TRBD1,TRBJ1-2